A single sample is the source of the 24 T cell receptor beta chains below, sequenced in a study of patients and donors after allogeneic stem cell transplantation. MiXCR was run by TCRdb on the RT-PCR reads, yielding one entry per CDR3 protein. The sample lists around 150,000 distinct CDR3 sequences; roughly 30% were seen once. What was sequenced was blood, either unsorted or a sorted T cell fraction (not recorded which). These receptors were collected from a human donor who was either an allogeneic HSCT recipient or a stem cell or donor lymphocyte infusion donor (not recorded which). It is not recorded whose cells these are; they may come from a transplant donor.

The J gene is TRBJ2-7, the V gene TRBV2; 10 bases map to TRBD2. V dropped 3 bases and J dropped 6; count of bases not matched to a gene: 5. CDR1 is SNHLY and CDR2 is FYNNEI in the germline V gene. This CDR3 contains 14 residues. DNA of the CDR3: TGTGCCAGCAGTGAGTGGCTAGCGGGAGCCGAGCAGTACTTC. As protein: CASSEWLAGAEQYF. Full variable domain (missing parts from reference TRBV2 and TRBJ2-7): EPEVTQTPSHQVTQMGQEVILRCVPISNHLYFYWYRQILGQKVEFLVSFYNNEISEKSEIFDDQFSVERPDGSNFTLKIRSTKLEDSAMYFCASSEWLAGAEQYFGPGTRLTVT.

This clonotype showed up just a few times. The CDR3 nucleotides are TGTGCCAGCAGCTTAGAGTCTTACAATGAGCAGTTCTTC. Translating gives CASSLESYNEQFF. The rearrangement joins TRBV7-2 to TRBJ2-1; D ambiguous. Germline V gene sequence: CDR1 SGHTA, CDR2 FQGNSA. The CDR3 totals 13 residues. V lost 1 base to trimming and J lost 4 bases, with 5 bases between them. The full variable domain, completed using reference TRBV7-2 and TRBJ2-1, is GAGVSQSPSNKVTEKGKDVELRCDPISGHTALYWYRQSLGQGLEFLIYFQGNSAPDKSGLPSDRFSAERTGGSVSTLTIQRTQQEDSAVYLCASSLESYNEQFFGPGTRLTVL.

In nucleotides, the CDR3 is TGCAGCGTTGAGCAGGGGGCGACCGGCTACACCTTC. It codes for CSVEQGATGYTF. This rearrangement joins TRBV29-1 to TRBJ1-2; 8 nucleotides line up with TRBD1. The CDR3 contains 12 residues. Per the germline V gene, CDR1 is SQVTM and CDR2 is ANQGSEA. V was clipped by 3 bases and J by 8 bases; unmatched bases: 5.

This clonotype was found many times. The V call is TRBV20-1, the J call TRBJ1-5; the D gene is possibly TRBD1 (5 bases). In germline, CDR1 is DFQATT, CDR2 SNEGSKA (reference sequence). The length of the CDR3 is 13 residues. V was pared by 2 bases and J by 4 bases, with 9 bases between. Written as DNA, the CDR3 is TGCAGTGCTAGACAGGGTGGGAATCAGCCCCAGCATTTT. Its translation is CSARQGGNQPQHF.

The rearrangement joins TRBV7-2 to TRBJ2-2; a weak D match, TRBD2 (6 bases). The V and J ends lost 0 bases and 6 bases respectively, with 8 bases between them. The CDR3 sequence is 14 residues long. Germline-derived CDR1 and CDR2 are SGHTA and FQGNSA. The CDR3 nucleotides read TGTGCCAGCAGCTTAGCGACTAGTTCCGGGGAGCTGTTTTTT. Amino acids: CASSLATSSGELFF.

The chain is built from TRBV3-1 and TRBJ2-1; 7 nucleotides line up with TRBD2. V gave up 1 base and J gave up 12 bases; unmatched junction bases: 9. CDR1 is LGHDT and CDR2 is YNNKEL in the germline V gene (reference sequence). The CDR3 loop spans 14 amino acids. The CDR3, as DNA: TGTGCCAGCAGCCAAGGGCTAGCGGTACGTGGGCAGTTCTTC. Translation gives CASSQGLAVRGQFF.

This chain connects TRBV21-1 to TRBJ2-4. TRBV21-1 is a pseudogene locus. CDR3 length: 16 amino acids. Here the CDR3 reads CASSKRTVLAKNIQYF. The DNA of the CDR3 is TGTGCCAGCAGCAAACGAACGGTTTTAGCCAAAAACATTCAGTACTTC.

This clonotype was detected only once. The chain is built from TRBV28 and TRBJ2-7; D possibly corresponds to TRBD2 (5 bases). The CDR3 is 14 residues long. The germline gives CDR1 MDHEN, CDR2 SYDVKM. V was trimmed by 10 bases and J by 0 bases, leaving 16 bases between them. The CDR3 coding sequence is TGTGCCACCATTAACGGGAAAGACTCCTACGAGCAGTACTTC. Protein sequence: CATINGKDSYEQYF.

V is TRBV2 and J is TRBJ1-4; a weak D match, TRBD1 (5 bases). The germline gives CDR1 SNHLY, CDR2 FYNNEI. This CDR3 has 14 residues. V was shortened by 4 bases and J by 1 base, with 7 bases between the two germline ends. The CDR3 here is CASSVRGTNEKLFF. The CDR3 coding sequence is TGTGCCAGCAGTGTGAGGGGAACTAATGAAAAACTGTTTTTT.

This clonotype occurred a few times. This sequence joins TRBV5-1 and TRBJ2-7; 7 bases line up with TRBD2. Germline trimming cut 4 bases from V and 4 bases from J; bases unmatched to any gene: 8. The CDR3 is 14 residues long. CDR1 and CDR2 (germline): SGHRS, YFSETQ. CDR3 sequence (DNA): TGCGCCAGCAGCCCAGCGGGGAAGAGGTACGAGCAGTACTTC. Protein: CASSPAGKRYEQYF. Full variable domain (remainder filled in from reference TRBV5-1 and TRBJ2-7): KAGVTQTPRYLIKTRGQQVTLSCSPISGHRSVSWYQQTPGQGLQFLFEYFSETQRNKGNFPGRFSGRQFSNSRSEMNVSTLELGDSALYLCASSPAGKRYEQYFGPGTRLTVT.

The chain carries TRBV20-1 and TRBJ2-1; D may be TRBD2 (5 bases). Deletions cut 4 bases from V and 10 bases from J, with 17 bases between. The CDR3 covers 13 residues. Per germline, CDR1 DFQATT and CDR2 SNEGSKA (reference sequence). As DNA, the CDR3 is TGCAGTGCTAACCCCACTAGGCCCCAGGAGCAGTTCTTC. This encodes CSANPTRPQEQFF.

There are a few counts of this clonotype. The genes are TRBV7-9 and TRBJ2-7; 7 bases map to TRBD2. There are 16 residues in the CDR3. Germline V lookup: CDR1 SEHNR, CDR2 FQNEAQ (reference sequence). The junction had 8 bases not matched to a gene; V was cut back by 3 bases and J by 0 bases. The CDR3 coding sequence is TGTGCCAGCAGCTTCGGGGGGAGGGGAAGCTCCTACGAGCAGTACTTC. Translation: CASSFGGRGSSYEQYF.

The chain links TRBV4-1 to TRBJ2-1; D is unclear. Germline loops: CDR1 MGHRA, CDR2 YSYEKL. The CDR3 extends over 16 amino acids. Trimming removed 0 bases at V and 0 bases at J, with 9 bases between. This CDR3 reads CASSQEGGSSYNEQFF. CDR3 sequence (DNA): TGCGCCAGCAGCCAAGAGGGCGGAAGCTCCTACAATGAGCAGTTCTTC.

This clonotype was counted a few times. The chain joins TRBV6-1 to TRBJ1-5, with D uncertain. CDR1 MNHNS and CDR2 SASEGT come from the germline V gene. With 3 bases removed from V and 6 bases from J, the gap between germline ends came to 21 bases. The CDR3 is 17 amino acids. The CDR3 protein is CASSEEGRVFWGQPQHF. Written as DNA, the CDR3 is TGTGCCAGCAGTGAGGAAGGGAGGGTATTCTGGGGTCAGCCCCAGCATTTT.

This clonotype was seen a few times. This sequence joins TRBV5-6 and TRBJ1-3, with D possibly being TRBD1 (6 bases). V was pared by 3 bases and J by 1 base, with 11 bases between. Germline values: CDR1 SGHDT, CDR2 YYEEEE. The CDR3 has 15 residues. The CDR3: CASSSRGASGNTIYF. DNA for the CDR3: TGTGCCAGCAGCTCCAGGGGTGCTTCTGGAAACACCATATATTTT.

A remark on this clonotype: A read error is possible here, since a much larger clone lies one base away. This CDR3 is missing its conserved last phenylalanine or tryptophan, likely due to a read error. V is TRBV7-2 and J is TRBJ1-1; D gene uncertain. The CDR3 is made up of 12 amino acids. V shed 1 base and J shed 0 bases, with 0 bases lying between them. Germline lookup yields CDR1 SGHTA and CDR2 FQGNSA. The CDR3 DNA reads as TGTGCCAGCAGCTTAGTGAACACTGAAGCTTTCTTG. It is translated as CASSLVNTEAFL.

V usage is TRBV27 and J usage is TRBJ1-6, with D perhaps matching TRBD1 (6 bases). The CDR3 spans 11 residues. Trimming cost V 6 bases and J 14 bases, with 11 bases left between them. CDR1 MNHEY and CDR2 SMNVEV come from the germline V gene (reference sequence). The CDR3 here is CASSNRATLHF. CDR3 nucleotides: TGTGCCAGCAGCAACAGGGCAACCCTCCACTTT.

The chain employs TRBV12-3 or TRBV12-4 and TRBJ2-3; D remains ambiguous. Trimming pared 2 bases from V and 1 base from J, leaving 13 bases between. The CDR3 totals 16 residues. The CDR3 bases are TGTGCCAGCAGTTTATGGTCGGACCCGCGCACAGATACGCAGTATTTT. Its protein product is CASSLWSDPRTDTQYF.

CDR3 coding DNA: TGCAGATTTGCAGGGCCCGATGGCTACACCTTC. Translated, it gives CRFAGPDGYTF. This sequence joins TRBV20-1 and TRBJ1-2; D possibly corresponds to TRBD1 (5 bases). The germline CDR1 and CDR2 sequences are DFQATT and SNEGSKA (reference sequence). The length of the CDR3 is 11 residues.

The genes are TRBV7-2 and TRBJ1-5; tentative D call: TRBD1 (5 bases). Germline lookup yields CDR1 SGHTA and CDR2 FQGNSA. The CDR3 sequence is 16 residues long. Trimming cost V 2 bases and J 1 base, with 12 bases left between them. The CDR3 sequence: CASSLWGGGSNQPQHF. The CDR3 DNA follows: TGTGCCAGCAGCTTATGGGGCGGGGGAAGCAATCAGCCCCAGCATTTT.

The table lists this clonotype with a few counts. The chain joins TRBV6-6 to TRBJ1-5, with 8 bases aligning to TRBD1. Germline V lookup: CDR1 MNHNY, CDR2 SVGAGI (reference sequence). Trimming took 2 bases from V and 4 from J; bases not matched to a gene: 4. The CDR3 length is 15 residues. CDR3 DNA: TGTGCCAGCAGTTACGTCAGGGGGCCTAATCAGCCCCAGCATTTT. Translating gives CASSYVRGPNQPQHF.

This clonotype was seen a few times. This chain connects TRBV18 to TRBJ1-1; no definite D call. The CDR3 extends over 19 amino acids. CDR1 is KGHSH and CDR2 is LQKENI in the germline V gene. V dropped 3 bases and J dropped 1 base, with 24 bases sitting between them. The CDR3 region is CASSPNDRSPLYANTEAFF. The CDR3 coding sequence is TGTGCCAGCTCACCCAACGACCGGTCCCCTCTATACGCGAACACTGAAGCTTTCTTT.

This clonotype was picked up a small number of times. CDR3 amino acids: CSARLTPGLRTEAFF. The CDR3 nucleotides read TGCAGTGCTAGATTGACTCCGGGACTCCGCACTGAAGCTTTCTTT. The chain combines TRBV20-1 with TRBJ1-1, with a tentative D call TRBD1 (5 bases). This CDR3 spans 15 amino acids. Germline-derived CDR1 and CDR2 are DFQATT and SNEGSKA (reference sequence). V was trimmed by 2 bases and J by 4 bases, leaving 17 bases between them.

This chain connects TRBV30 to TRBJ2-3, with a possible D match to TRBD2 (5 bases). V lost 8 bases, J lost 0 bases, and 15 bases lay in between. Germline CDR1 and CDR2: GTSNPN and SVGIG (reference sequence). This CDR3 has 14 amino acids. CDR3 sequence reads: CAGSRGESTDTQYF. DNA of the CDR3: TGTGCCGGTTCCCGGGGAGAGAGCACAGATACGCAGTATTTT.